Included here is one T cell receptor (beta chain) sequence, with context. Its antigen is still unknown. Per-base qualities were not stored, and no clone one base away is much larger. During the collection period, no immune events, such as infections, were documented for the healthy donors. Blood repertoires from healthy donors were used as a training cohort for calibrating time-dependent variance in a beta-binomial model of differential abundance of T-cell clones. The training cohort comprised roughly 10 healthy donors, 3 female and 7 male. On average the donors were 43 years old, and their ages spanned 29 to 64 years. Whole blood was collected from each healthy donor at three time points spaced two weeks apart and obtained from a commercial supplier. Genomic DNA was extracted from unsorted whole blood for immunosequencing. This sample was included in a study of identifying expanded T cells in peripheral blood (dated by TCRdb to the late 2010s). Study-level background: Separate aliquots of the same genomic DNA pool were sequenced to produce technical replicates, and four replicates were compared in pairs.

TCRbeta CDR3 regions were profiled with the immunoSEQ Assay using bias-controlled multiplex PCR amplification of genomic DNA. The published analysis was carried out like this. To quantify the absolute abundance of each unique TCRbeta CDR3 region, the sequences were collapsed and filtered. Differential abundance was assessed using a binomial (Fisher-equivalent) model and a beta-binomial model in which time-dependent variance fitted from healthy donors was added. Clones with fewer than 5 combined templates were excluded, and clones with Benjamini-Hochberg FDR below 0.01 were called differentially abundant. The form v = (b*log(k)+a)^2 was used to model beta-binomial variance as a function of total template count across the two samples. What TCRdb holds here is the immuneACCESS table cut down to in-frame rearrangements. Part of the clones is not present; checked against another copy, under half of the missing clones reflect an unresolved V gene, and the others are unexplained. The V and J calls and clone size were taken over from that table, and D and trimming were inferred from the DNA. For this sample there are 95,000 to 100,000 clones; around 90% appear just once. Together, the top ten hold about 18% of the sample.

The junction carries 9 bases between V and J, which are trimmed by 7 bases and 8 bases respectively. Reading the germline V gene gives CDR1 SQVTM and CDR2 ANQGSEA. The CDR3 spans 10 residues, from the cysteine through the phenylalanine. CDR3 DNA only is kept here, 30 bases in frame from base 1. Results the study describes overall, beyond this receptor: Across all healthy-donor time intervals, the beta-binomial model significantly lowered both the number of clones called differentially abundant and the false-positive rate. In all healthy donors, the variance in clone template counts between samples taken two weeks apart rose significantly as total template count increased. It was expected by the authors that biological variance in healthy repertoires might increase further over much longer intervals, such as months to years. The binomial model flagged approximately 1.3 differentially abundant clones between technical replicates but around 15 over approximately 2 weeks and 19 over four weeks.

This clonotype was sampled from a person between 18 and 75 years old in good health. The sequenced material came from blood. The chain uses TRBV29-1 and TRBJ2-1; too little of a D gene remains to name it. The CDR3 is CSAQLDEQFF. The DNA sequence follows: TGCAGCGCCCAGTTGGATGAGCAGTTCTTC.